Below, 26 T cell receptor beta chains from the same sample are listed, as sequenced in a study of T cell responses to AZD1222 COVID-19 vaccine. Some clones are missing from TCRdb's copy, which holds only in-frame ones; the method was immunoSEQ multiplex PCR. The data show about 94,000 clones, 75% to 90% seen once. This specimen was peripheral blood, taken 28 days after the second AZD1222 dose. These receptors all stem from an adult who received the AZD1222 COVID-19 vaccine.

V gene TRBV7-8 combines with J gene TRBJ1-2; 8 nucleotides match TRBD1. CDR3 length equals 15 residues. V lost 5 bases and J lost 5; bases outside the gene matches: 10. Looked up from germline, CDR1 is SGHVS and CDR2 is FQNEAQ. The CDR3 spells CASSGRTGLPYGYTF. CDR3 nucleotide sequence: TGTGCCAGCAGCGGGCGGACAGGGCTTCCGTATGGCTACACCTTC.

The chain couples TRBV3-1 (or the pseudogene TRBV3-2) to TRBJ1-2; D uncertain. The CDR3 spans 19 residues. Germline CDR1 LGHDT, CDR2 YNNKEL (reference sequence). Between the trimmed V and J ends, which lost 0 bases and 0 bases, there was a span of 20 bases. CDR3 region: CASSQDYEAAFSPNYGYTF. DNA for the CDR3: TGTGCCAGCAGCCAAGATTATGAGGCGGCCTTCTCCCCTAACTATGGCTACACCTTC.

The V call is TRBV27, the J call TRBJ1-6; no clear D gene. Germline values: CDR1 MNHEY, CDR2 SMNVEV (reference sequence). CDR3 size: 14 residues. V shed 6 bases and J shed 8 bases, with 14 bases lying between them. The CDR3: CASRGFSLDSPLHF. The DNA of the CDR3 is TGTGCCAGCAGGGGGTTCTCCCTTGATTCACCCCTCCACTTT.

This chain uses TRBV28 with TRBJ2-1, with 9 positions matching TRBD2. The CDR3 is made up of 15 amino acids. CDR1 MDHEN and CDR2 SYDVKM come from the germline V gene. V dropped 6 bases and J dropped 3; count of bases not matched to a gene: 6. The CDR3 DNA sequence: TGTGCCAGCAGCATAGCGGGGGAAATCTACAATGAGCAGTTCTTC. This encodes CASSIAGEIYNEQFF.

The chain links TRBV2 to TRBJ1-5, with a weak D call TRBD1 (6 bases). Germline assignment: CDR1 SNHLY and CDR2 FYNNEI. The CDR3 contains 13 residues. Trimming pared 8 bases from V and 6 bases from J, leaving 14 bases between. The CDR3 loop reads CASGGGGGQPQHF. The CDR3 DNA follows: TGTGCCAGCGGAGGGGGAGGGGGTCAGCCCCAGCATTTT.

This clone was observed a handful of times. The chain has TRBV19 and TRBJ1-5, with 7 bases lining up with TRBD1. J lost 4 bases, V lost 6 bases, and 9 bases had no gene match. The CDR3 runs 15 residues. Germline lookup yields CDR1 LNHDA and CDR2 SQIVND (reference sequence). The CDR3: CASSSTGNGNQPQHF. The CDR3 bases are TGTGCCAGTAGCTCGACAGGGAATGGGAATCAGCCCCAGCATTTT.

The chain employs TRBV7-9 and TRBJ2-1, with 12 bases aligning to TRBD1. The junction had 1 base not matched to a gene; V was cut back by 7 bases and J by 9 bases. Germline V CDR1 and CDR2: SEHNR, FQNEAQ (reference sequence). The CDR3 spans 12 residues. The CDR3 DNA reads as TGTGCCAGCAAGGGACAGGGGGCTGAGCAGTTCTTC. Translated, it gives CASKGQGAEQFF.

V and J are TRBV5-6 and TRBJ1-4, with D hard to call. The CDR3 is 14 amino acids. The V end lost 2 bases, the J end lost 8 bases, and 13 bases lay between the germline ends. Germline V gene sequence: CDR1 SGHDT, CDR2 YYEEEE. The CDR3: CASSFGTDREKLFF. The CDR3 region has the DNA TGTGCCAGCAGCTTCGGTACCGATAGGGAAAAACTGTTTTTT.

The gene calls are TRBV28 and TRBJ2-1, with D uncertain. Germline-derived CDR1 and CDR2 are MDHEN and SYDVKM. Trimming took off 6 bases at V and 7 bases at J, with 16 bases between the two ends. This CDR3 region has 14 residues. CDR3 residues: CASSVDHSGNEQFF. The CDR3, as DNA: TGTGCCAGCAGCGTGGACCACTCAGGTAATGAGCAGTTCTTC.

The V and J genes are TRBV19 and TRBJ2-1; TRBD2 is a possible D gene (5 bases). The ends were cut back, 3 bases at V and 7 bases at J, with 13 bases in the middle. The CDR3 has 14 residues. CDR1 is LNHDA and CDR2 is SQIVND in the germline V gene (reference sequence). The CDR3, as DNA: TGTGCCAGTAGTATTAATGGCCGGAGGAATGAGCAGTTCTTC. The encoded protein is CASSINGRRNEQFF.

J is TRBJ1-2 and V is TRBV7-9, with D unresolved. V lost 1 base to trimming and J lost 2 bases, with 11 bases between them. This CDR3 comprises 15 residues. The germline CDR1 and CDR2 sequences are SEHNR and FQNEAQ (reference sequence). The DNA of the CDR3 is TGTGCCAGCAGCTTAGTAGGGTTGGAAAACTATGGCTACACCTTC. It codes for CASSLVGLENYGYTF.

The gene calls are TRBV18 and TRBJ2-7; D remains unclear. This CDR3 comprises 13 residues. V was cut by 3 bases and J by 5 bases, with 11 bases left in between. The germline V gene has CDR1 KGHSH and CDR2 LQKENI. The CDR3 loop is CASSPWAAHEQYF. CDR3 nucleotide sequence: TGTGCCAGCTCACCCTGGGCCGCTCACGAGCAGTACTTC.

This chain uses TRBV7-9 with TRBJ2-3; 10 bases agree with TRBD2. Germline lookup yields CDR1 SEHNR and CDR2 FQNEAQ (reference sequence). Losses at the gene ends were 2 bases for V and 3 bases for J; bases not matched to a gene: 5. The CDR3 consists of 16 residues. CDR3 sequence: CASSLRAGGDTDTQYF. CDR3 coding DNA: TGTGCCAGCAGCTTAAGAGCGGGAGGGGATACAGATACGCAGTATTTT.

In this sample, this clone turned up once. This sequence joins TRBV27 and TRBJ1-5, with 8 bases fitting TRBD1. V was pared by 8 bases and J by 3 bases, with 9 bases of the junction left unmatched. The germline V gene encodes CDR1 MNHEY and CDR2 SMNVEV (reference sequence). The CDR3 runs 15 residues. CDR3 DNA: TGTGCCAGCTCTATACAGGGGGGACTCAATCAGCCCCAGCATTTT. Residues: CASSIQGGLNQPQHF.

The chain recombines TRBV7-6 with TRBJ2-1; perhaps TRBD2 as D (6 bases). V lost 4 bases to trimming and J lost 2 bases, with 9 bases between them. Germline loops: CDR1 SGHVS, CDR2 FNYEAQ. The CDR3 totals 14 residues. For the CDR3, the DNA is TGTGCCAGCAGCTCGACTAGGGCCTACAATGAGCAGTTCTTC. The encoded protein is CASSSTRAYNEQFF. The full variable domain, with the rest looked up from reference TRBV7-6 and TRBJ2-1, is GAGVSQSPRYKVTKRGQDVALRCDPISGHVSLYWYRQALGQGPEFLTYFNYEAQQDKSGLPNDRFSAERPEGSISTLTIQRTEQRDSAMYRCASSSTRAYNEQFFGPGTRLTVL.

The rearrangement uses TRBV28 and TRBJ2-7; unclear D gene. V was clipped by 3 bases and J by 6 bases, with 6 bases between them. Germline CDR1 reads MDHEN; CDR2 reads SYDVKM. The CDR3 is made up of 11 amino acids. CDR3 residues: CASSFGVEQYF. The CDR3 DNA reads as TGTGCCAGCAGTTTCGGCGTCGAGCAGTACTTC.

This clone has a single count. The rearrangement uses TRBV7-2 and TRBJ1-6, with D perhaps TRBD1 (5 bases). Trimming cost V 4 bases and J 10 bases, with 8 bases left between them. CDR1 and CDR2 (germline): SGHTA, FQGNSA. CDR3 length equals 12 residues. This CDR3 is CASSSRGSPLHF. The CDR3 DNA reads TGTGCCAGCAGCTCCCGGGGGTCACCCCTCCACTTT.

This clone was seen more than once but under ten times. The chain uses TRBV7-9 and TRBJ2-1; TRBD2 aligns across 9 bases. V was pared by 6 bases and J by 4 bases, with 4 bases of the junction left unmatched. Germline-derived CDR1 and CDR2 are SEHNR and FQNEAQ (reference sequence). The CDR3 has 14 amino acids. The CDR3 is CASSLAGIYNEQFF. CDR3 DNA sequence: TGTGCCAGCAGTCTAGCGGGGATATACAATGAGCAGTTCTTC.

The chain links TRBV27 to TRBJ2-3, with 8 bases lining up with TRBD2. CDR1 is MNHEY, CDR2 SMNVEV, per germline (reference sequence). This CDR3 is built from 16 residues. The ends lost 6 bases at V and 7 bases at J; junction bases unmatched: 15. DNA of the CDR3: TGTGCCAGCAGCCCCCTCGGAGCGGGAGTATTTAATACGCAGTATTTT. This encodes CASSPLGAGVFNTQYF.

Written as DNA, the CDR3 is TGTGCCAGCAGCTTAGAGGGCGGGGGCCCCTACGAGCAGTACTTC. This sequence encodes CASSLEGGGPYEQYF. V is TRBV7-8 and J is TRBJ2-7; D may be TRBD2 (7 bases). V dropped 1 base and J dropped 2 bases, with 12 bases sitting between them. The germline V gene encodes CDR1 SGHVS and CDR2 FQNEAQ. The CDR3 consists of 15 residues.

The rearrangement uses TRBV6-2 or TRBV6-3 and TRBJ1-1; unclear D gene. This CDR3 contains 13 residues. Looked up from germline, CDR1 is MNHEY and CDR2 is SVGEGT. V dropped 2 bases and J dropped 6 bases, with 10 bases sitting between them. The CDR3 nucleotides read TGTGCCAGCAGTTACGCCGTCGCAGCTGAAGCTTTCTTT. This sequence encodes CASSYAVAAEAFF.

A few counts support this clone. The rearrangement links TRBV27 to TRBJ1-1, with D unresolved. Per germline, CDR1 MNHEY and CDR2 SMNVEV (reference sequence). V dropped 0 bases and J dropped 0 bases, with 14 bases sitting between them. This CDR3 spans 17 amino acids. CDR3 in DNA: TGTGCCAGCAGTTTATCAGGACCCGTGGGAATGAACACTGAAGCTTTCTTT. This encodes CASSLSGPVGMNTEAFF.

This chain joins TRBV18 and TRBJ2-5, with unresolved D. The V end lost 3 bases, the J end lost 1 base, and 6 bases lay between the germline ends. The CDR3 consists of 13 residues. Germline values: CDR1 KGHSH, CDR2 LQKENI. The CDR3 sequence is CASSPSGQETQYF. CDR3 nucleotide sequence: TGTGCCAGCTCACCGTCGGGCCAAGAGACCCAGTACTTC.

The chain joins TRBV2 to TRBJ2-1, with TRBD2 matching 13 bases. Germline V gives CDR1 SNHLY, CDR2 FYNNEI. The CDR3 contains 15 residues. With V trimmed by 6 bases and J by 4 bases, 3 bases remained unmatched. CDR3 nucleotide sequence: TGTGCCAGCAGGGGGACTAGCGGGGTATACAATGAGCAGTTCTTC. Residues: CASRGTSGVYNEQFF.

The V gene is TRBV7-2, the J gene TRBJ2-1; TRBD2 agrees at 8 bases. V was pared by 5 bases and J by 5 bases, with 11 bases of the junction left unmatched. The V gene's germline CDR1 is SGHTA and CDR2 FQGNSA. The CDR3 totals 16 residues. The DNA for the CDR3 is TGTGCCAGCAGCCTGACTGGGGCTAGCGGGCACAATGAGCAGTTCTTC. Residues: CASSLTGASGHNEQFF.

The chain has TRBV4-1 and TRBJ2-4; D may be TRBD1 (6 bases). The germline V gene has CDR1 MGHRA and CDR2 YSYEKL. This CDR3 is 16 amino acids long. Trimming left V 1 base short and J 1 base short, with 11 bases between. The CDR3 DNA reads TGCGCCAGCAGCCAAGTGAACAGGGCTGCCAAAAACATTCAGTACTTC. It is translated as CASSQVNRAAKNIQYF.